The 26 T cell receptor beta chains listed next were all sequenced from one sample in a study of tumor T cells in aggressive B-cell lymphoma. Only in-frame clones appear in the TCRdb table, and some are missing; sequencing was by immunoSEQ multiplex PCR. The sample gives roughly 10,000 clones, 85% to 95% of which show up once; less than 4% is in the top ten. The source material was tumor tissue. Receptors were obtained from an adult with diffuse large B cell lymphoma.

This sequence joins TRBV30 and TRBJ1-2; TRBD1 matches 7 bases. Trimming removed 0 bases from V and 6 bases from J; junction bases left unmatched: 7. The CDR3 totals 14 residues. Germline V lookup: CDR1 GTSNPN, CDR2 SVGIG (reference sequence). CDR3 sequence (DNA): TGTGCCTGGAGTGTACAAGGGGGCACGGATGGCTACACCTTC. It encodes CAWSVQGGTDGYTF.

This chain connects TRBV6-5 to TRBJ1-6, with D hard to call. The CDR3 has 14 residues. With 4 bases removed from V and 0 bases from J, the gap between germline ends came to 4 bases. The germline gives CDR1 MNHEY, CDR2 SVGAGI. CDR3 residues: CASSWSSYNSPLHF. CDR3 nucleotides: TGTGCCAGCAGTTGGAGCTCCTATAATTCACCCCTCCACTTT.

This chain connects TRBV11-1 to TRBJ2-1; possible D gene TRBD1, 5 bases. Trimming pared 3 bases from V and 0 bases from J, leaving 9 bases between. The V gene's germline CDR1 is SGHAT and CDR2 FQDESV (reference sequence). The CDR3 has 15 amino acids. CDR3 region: CASSFDRSSYNEQFF. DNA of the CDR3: TGTGCCAGCAGCTTTGACAGATCCTCCTACAATGAGCAGTTCTTC. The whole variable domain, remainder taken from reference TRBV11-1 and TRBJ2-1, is EAEVAQSPRYKITEKSQAVAFWCDPISGHATLYWYRQILGQGPELLVQFQDESVVDDSQLPKDRFSAERLKGVDSTLKIQPAELGDSAMYLCASSFDRSSYNEQFFGPGTRLTVL.

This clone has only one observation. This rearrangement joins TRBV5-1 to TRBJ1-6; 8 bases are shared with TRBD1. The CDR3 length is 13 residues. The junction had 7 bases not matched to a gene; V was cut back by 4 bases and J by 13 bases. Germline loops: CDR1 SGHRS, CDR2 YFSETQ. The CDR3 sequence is CASSGETGDPLHF. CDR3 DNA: TGCGCCAGCAGCGGAGAGACAGGGGACCCCCTCCACTTT.

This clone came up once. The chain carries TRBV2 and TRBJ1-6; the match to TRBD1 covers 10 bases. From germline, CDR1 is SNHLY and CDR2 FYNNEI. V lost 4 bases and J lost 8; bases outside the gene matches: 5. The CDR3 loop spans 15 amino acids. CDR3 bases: TGTGCCAGCAGTGGGACAGGGGGGGCGCATTCACCCCTCCACTTT. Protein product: CASSGTGGAHSPLHF.

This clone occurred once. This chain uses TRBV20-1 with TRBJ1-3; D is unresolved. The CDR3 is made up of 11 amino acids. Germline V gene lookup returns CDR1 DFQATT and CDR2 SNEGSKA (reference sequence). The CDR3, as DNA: TGCAGCGCGATCTTCAGAGAGGCCATATATTTT. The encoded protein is CSAIFREAIYF.

CDR3 protein: CASSVRPREEKLFF. In DNA, the CDR3 is TGTGCCAGCAGTGTACGGCCAAGGGAGGAAAAACTGTTTTTT. This chain joins TRBV2 and TRBJ1-4; no clear D. The germline CDR1 and CDR2 sequences are SNHLY and FYNNEI. Trimming left V 4 bases short and J 8 bases short, with 14 bases between. This CDR3 comprises 14 residues.

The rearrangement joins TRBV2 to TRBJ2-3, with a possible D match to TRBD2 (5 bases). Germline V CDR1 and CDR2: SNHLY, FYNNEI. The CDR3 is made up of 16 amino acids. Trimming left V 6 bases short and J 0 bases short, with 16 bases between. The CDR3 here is CASRSFSGKSTDTQYF. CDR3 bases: TGTGCCAGCAGATCGTTTTCGGGGAAAAGCACAGATACGCAGTATTTT.

CDR3 amino acids: CASTTGSYEQFF. The CDR3 DNA is TGTGCCAGCACTACAGGTAGTTATGAGCAGTTCTTC. The chain uses TRBV28 and TRBJ2-1; tentative D call: TRBD1 (5 bases). CDR1 and CDR2 from the germline V gene are MDHEN and SYDVKM. The CDR3 consists of 12 residues. Trimming cost V 7 bases and J 8 bases, with 12 bases left between them.

The CDR3 spells CASSFSGGGLDTQYF. The DNA of the CDR3 is TGTGCCAGCAGCTTTTCGGGGGGGGGCTTGGATACGCAGTATTTT. J is TRBJ2-3 and V is TRBV11-2; 8 nucleotides match TRBD2. CDR3 size: 15 residues. From germline, CDR1 is SGHAT and CDR2 FQNNGV. The J segment lost 6 bases and the V segment lost 3 bases, leaving 8 bases of the junction unmatched. The whole variable domain, filled in from reference TRBV11-2 and TRBJ2-3, reads EAGVAQSPRYKIIEKRQSVAFWCNPISGHATLYWYQQILGQGPKLLIQFQNNGVVDDSQLPKDRFSAERLKGVDSTLKIQPAKLEDSAVYLCASSFSGGGLDTQYFGPGTRLTVL.

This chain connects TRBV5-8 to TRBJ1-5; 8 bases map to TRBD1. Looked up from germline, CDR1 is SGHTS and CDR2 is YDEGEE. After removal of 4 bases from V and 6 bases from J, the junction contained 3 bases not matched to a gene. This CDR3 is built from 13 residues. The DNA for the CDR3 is TGTGCCAGCAGCAGGACAGGGACTCAGCCCCAGCATTTT. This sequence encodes CASSRTGTQPQHF.

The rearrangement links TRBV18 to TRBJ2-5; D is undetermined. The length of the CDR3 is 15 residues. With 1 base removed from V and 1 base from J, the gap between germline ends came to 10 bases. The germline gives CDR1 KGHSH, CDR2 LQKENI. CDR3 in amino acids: CASSPRDSPQETQYF. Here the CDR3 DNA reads TGTGCCAGCTCACCACGAGATAGCCCCCAAGAGACCCAGTACTTC.

In DNA form, the CDR3 reads TGTGCCAGCAGTGAACAGGGGTGGGGAGAAAAACTGTTTTTT. Protein product: CASSEQGWGEKLFF. The chain has TRBV6-1 and TRBJ1-4; D perhaps matches TRBD1 (6 bases). The CDR3 sequence is 14 residues long. The germline gives CDR1 MNHNS, CDR2 SASEGT. V dropped 2 bases and J dropped 8 bases, with 12 bases sitting between them.

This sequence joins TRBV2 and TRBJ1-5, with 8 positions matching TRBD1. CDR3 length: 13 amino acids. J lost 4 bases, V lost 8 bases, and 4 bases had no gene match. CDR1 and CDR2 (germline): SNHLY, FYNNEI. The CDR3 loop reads CASWTGSNQPQHF. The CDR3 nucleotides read TGTGCCAGCTGGACAGGGAGTAATCAGCCCCAGCATTTT.

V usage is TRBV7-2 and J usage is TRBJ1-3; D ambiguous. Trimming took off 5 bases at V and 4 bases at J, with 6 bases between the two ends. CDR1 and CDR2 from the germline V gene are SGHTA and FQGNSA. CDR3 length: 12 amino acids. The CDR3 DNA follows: TGTGCCAGCAGCACCCGGGGAAACACCATATATTTT. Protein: CASSTRGNTIYF.

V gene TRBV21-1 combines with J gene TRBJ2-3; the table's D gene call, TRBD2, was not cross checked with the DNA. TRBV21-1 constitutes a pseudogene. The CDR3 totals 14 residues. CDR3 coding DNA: TGTGCCAGCAGCAAAACCGGGTGGAGGGATACGCAGTATTTT. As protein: CASSKTGWRDTQYF.

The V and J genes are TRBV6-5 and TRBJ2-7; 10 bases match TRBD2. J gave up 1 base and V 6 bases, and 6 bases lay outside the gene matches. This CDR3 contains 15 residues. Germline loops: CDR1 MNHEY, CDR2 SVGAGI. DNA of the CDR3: TGTGCCAGCAGCGTCGGACTAGCGGCTTCCTACGAGCAGTACTTC. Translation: CASSVGLAASYEQYF.

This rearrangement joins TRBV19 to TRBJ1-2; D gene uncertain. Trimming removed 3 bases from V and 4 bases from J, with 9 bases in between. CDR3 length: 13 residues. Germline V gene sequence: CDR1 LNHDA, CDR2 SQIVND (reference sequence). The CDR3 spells CASSIGRGYGYTF. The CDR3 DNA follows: TGTGCCAGTAGTATTGGCCGAGGCTATGGCTACACCTTC.

The chain's CDR3 is CASSQTGGYTEAFF. As DNA, the CDR3 is TGTGCCAGCAGCCAAACAGGGGGCTACACTGAAGCTTTCTTT. The V and J genes are TRBV4-2 and TRBJ1-1, with TRBD1 matching 9 bases. Trimming cost V 2 bases and J 3 bases; bases outside gene matches: 1. CDR1 is LGHNA, CDR2 YNFKEQ, per germline. This CDR3 has 14 residues.

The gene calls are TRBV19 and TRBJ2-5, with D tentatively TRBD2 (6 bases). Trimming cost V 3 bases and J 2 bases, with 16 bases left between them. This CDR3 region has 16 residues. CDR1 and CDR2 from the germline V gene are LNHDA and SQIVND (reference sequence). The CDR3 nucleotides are TGTGCCAGTAGTATGGACGCTGGAGCGGGTCAAGAGACCCAGTACTTC. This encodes CASSMDAGAGQETQYF.

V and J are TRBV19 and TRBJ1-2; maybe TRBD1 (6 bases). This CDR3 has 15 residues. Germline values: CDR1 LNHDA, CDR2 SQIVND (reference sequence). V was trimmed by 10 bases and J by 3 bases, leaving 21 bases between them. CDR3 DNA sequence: TGTGCCACAACACCCGGACAGCGACTTGACTATGGCTACACCTTC. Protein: CATTPGQRLDYGYTF.

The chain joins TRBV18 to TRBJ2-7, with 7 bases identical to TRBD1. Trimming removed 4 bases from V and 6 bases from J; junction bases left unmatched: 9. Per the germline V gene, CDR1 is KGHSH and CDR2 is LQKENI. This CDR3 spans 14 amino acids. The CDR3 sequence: CASSRTDRDGEQYF. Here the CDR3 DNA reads TGTGCCAGCTCACGGACTGACAGGGACGGCGAGCAGTACTTC. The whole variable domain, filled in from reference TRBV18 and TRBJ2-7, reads NAGVMQNPRHLVRRRGQEARLRCSPMKGHSHVYWYRQLPEEGLKFMVYLQKENIIDESGMPKERFSAEFPKEGPSILRIQQVVRGDSAAYFCASSRTDRDGEQYFGPGTRLTVT.

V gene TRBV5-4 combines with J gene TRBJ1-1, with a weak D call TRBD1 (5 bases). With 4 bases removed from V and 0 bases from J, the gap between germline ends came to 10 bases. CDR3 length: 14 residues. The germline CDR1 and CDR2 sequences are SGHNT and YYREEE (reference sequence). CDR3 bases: TGTGCCAGCAGCGCCAGGGATCTGAACACTGAAGCTTTCTTT. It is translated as CASSARDLNTEAFF.

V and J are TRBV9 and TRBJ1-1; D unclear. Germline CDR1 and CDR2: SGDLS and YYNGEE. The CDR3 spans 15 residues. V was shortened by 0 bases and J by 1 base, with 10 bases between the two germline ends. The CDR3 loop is CASSVGSPGNTEAFF. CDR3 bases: TGTGCCAGCAGCGTAGGGTCCCCAGGGAACACTGAAGCTTTCTTT.

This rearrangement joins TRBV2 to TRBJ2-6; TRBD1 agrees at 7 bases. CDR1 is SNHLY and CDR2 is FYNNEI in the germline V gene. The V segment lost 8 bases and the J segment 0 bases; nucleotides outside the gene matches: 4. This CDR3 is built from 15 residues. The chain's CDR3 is CASHQGDSGANVLTF. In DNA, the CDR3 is TGTGCCAGCCACCAGGGGGACTCTGGGGCCAACGTCCTGACTTTC.

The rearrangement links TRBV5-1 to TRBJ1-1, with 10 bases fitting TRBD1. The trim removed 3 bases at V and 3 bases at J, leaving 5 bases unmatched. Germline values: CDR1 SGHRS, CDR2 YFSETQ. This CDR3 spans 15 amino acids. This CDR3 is CASSSFGTGDTEAFF. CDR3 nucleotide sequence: TGCGCCAGCAGCTCCTTCGGGACAGGGGACACTGAAGCTTTCTTT.